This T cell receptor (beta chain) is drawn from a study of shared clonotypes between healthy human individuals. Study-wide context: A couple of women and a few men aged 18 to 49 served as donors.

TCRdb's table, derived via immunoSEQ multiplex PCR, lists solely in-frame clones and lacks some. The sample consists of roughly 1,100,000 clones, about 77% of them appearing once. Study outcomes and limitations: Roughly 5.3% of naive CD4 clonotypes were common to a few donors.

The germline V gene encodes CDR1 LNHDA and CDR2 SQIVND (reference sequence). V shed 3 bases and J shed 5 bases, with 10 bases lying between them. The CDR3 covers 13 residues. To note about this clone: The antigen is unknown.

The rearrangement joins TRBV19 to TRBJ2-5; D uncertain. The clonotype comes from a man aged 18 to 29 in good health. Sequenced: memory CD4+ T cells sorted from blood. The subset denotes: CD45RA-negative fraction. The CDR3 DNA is TGTGCCAGTAGTATGGCAGGAACCGAGACCCAGTACTTC. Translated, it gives CASSMAGTETQYF.